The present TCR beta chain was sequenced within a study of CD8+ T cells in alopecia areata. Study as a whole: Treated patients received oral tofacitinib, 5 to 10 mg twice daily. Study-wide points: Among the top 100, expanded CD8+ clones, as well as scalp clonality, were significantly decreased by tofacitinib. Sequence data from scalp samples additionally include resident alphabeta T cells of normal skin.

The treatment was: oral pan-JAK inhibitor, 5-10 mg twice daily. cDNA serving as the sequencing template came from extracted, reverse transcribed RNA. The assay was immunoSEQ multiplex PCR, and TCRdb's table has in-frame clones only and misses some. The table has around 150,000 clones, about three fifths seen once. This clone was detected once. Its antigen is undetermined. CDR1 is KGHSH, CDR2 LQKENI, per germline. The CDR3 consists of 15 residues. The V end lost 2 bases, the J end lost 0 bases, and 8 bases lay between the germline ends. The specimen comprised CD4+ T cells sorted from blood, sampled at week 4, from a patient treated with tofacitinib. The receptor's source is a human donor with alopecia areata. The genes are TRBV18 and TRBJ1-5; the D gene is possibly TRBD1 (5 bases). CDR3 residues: CASSPSTASNQPQHF. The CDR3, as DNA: TGTGCCAGCTCACCATCGACAGCTAGCAATCAGCCCCAGCATTTT.